This T cell receptor beta chain was sequenced during a study of T cells in Graves' hyperthyroidism and ophthalmopathy. General observations from the study: Most clonotypes that expanded in the thyroid above 0.001 also showed up in blood.

This clonotype was observed at least ten times. The target antigen is unknown. TCR beta CDR3 regions were amplified from RNA. An initial round of RT-PCR targeting the TCR CDR3 relied on the HTBI primer set. TCRdb analysed the multiplex PCR reads with MiXCR anew, one entry per CDR3 protein. The sample yields about 360,000 distinct CDR3 sequences, about 13% seen once. The germline V gene has CDR1 MNHNS and CDR2 SASEGT. CDR3 size: 17 residues. The ends were cut back, 6 bases at V and 9 bases at J, with 27 bases in the middle. This clonotype originated in a woman under 30 with Graves' hyperthyroidism. The V gene is TRBV6-1, the J gene TRBJ1-3; possibly TRBD1 for D (5 bases). Sequenced sample: blood. The CDR3 DNA reads as TGTGCCAGCAGGACCACTCAAGTAACAGGCCCTCAGGGCACCATATATTTT. Its protein is CASRTTQVTGPQGTIYF.